The 11 T cell receptor beta chains below all came from one sample that was sequenced in a study of shared clonotypes between healthy human individuals (TCRdb year 2020). CD8 naive samples were CD45RO-negative cells positively selected for CCR7, giving a CD45RA+CCR7+ population that excluded TemRA cells. The method behind the library was the immunoSEQ multiplex PCR assay. TCRdb took over this immuneACCESS table, retaining in-frame rearrangements with V and J assigned. Such tables are incomplete; in checked studies, under half of the missing clones stem from an unresolved V gene, and the remainder is unexplained. This sample holds about 1,800,000 clones; approximately 95% were observed only once. The ten most abundant clones make up around 1.2% of the sample. The sequencing sample was made of naive CD8+ T cells sorted from blood. The sample's cell subset or site, from its label and the paper: CD45RA+CCR7+. These receptors came from a young man in good health.

The J gene is TRBJ1-2, the V gene TRBV4-3; D is uncertain. There are 15 residues in the CDR3. V dropped 1 base and J dropped 6 bases, with 15 bases sitting between them. Germline-derived CDR1 and CDR2 are LGHNA and YSLEER. The chain's CDR3 is CASSQGELGSDGYTF. CDR3 nucleotides: TGCGCCAGCAGCCAAGGCGAGTTGGGGAGCGATGGCTACACCTTC.

This chain uses TRBV23-1 with TRBJ1-2, with 8 nucleotides matching TRBD1. TRBV23-1 is an ORF; its function is uncertain. CDR3 length equals 17 residues. Trimming cost V 0 bases and J 2 bases; bases outside gene matches: 8. CDR3 DNA sequence: TGCGCCAGCAGTCAATCCGGGACAGGAATAGTCAACTATGGCTACACCTTC. Amino acids: CASSQSGTGIVNYGYTF.

This chain uses TRBV5-8 with TRBJ2-1, with 7 positions matching TRBD2. V dropped 4 bases and J dropped 9; count of bases not matched to a gene: 7. Per germline, CDR1 SGHTS and CDR2 YDEGEE. This CDR3 has 13 residues. The CDR3 is CASSPRGVPEQFF. DNA of the CDR3: TGTGCCAGCAGCCCACGGGGGGTCCCTGAGCAGTTCTTC.

The chain couples TRBV5-6 to TRBJ2-7; D is unresolved. V was shortened by 4 bases and J by 3 bases, with 8 bases between the two germline ends. The germline V gene encodes CDR1 SGHDT and CDR2 YYEEEE. The CDR3 covers 12 residues. Here the CDR3 reads CASSQDDYEQYF. The CDR3 coding sequence is TGTGCCAGCAGCCAGGACGACTACGAGCAGTACTTC. The whole variable domain, remainder taken from reference TRBV5-6 and TRBJ2-7, is DAGVTQSPTHLIKTRGQQVTLRCSPKSGHDTVSWYQQALGQGPQFIFQYYEEEERQRGNFPDRFSGHQFPNYSSELNVNALLLGDSALYLCASSQDDYEQYFGPGTRLTVT.

The chain couples TRBV4-1 to TRBJ1-5; maybe TRBD1 (5 bases). V lost 1 base and J 6 bases, leaving 16 bases between the germline ends. The CDR3 contains 16 residues. Germline CDR1 and CDR2: MGHRA and YSYEKL. CDR3 in DNA: TGCGCCAGCAGCCAAGTGGGGACGCAAGACGGTCAGCCCCAGCATTTT. Amino acid sequence: CASSQVGTQDGQPQHF.

This chain connects TRBV5-1 to TRBJ2-3; 8 bases line up with TRBD2. The trim removed 4 bases at V and 3 bases at J, leaving 10 bases unmatched. The CDR3 has 16 residues. Germline CDR1 and CDR2: SGHRS and YFSETQ. CDR3 in amino acids: CASSTGTRAYTDTQYF. CDR3 DNA: TGCGCCAGCAGCACCGGGACTAGAGCATATACAGATACGCAGTATTTT.

A remark on this clone: The same CDR3 is also encoded by other DNA sequences in this sample. The CDR3 here is CASSESGELFF. In DNA form, the CDR3 reads TGCGCCAGCAGTGAAAGCGGGGAGCTGTTTTTT. The chain is built from TRBV10-2 and TRBJ2-2, with D unresolved. The V end lost 3 bases, the J end lost 7 bases, and 3 bases lay between the germline ends. Germline CDR1 and CDR2: WSHSY and SAAADI. CDR3 length equals 11 residues.

A single count supports this clone. The chain is built from TRBV4-3 and TRBJ2-3, with 7 bases matching TRBD2. CDR3 length: 16 amino acids. Germline trimming cut 0 bases from V and 6 bases from J; bases unmatched to any gene: 9. Germline loops: CDR1 LGHNA, CDR2 YSLEER. CDR3 nucleotides: TGCGCCAGCAGCCAAGATGAGGCGGGAGCGAGGGATACGCAGTATTTT. Translating it yields CASSQDEAGARDTQYF.

On this clone itself: This CDR3 is also generated by other DNA sequences in the sample. The genes are TRBV9 and TRBJ2-3, with D possibly TRBD1 on 6 matching bases. The CDR3 has 12 amino acids. V was trimmed by 0 bases and J by 7 bases, leaving 6 bases between them. Per the germline V gene, CDR1 is SGDLS and CDR2 is YYNGEE. As DNA, the CDR3 is TGTGCCAGCAGCGTAGGGGGGCATACGCAGTATTTT. It translates to CASSVGGHTQYF.

The rearrangement uses TRBV29-1 and TRBJ2-1; 9 nucleotides agree with TRBD1. The CDR3 is 16 amino acids. V dropped 1 base and J dropped 1; count of bases not matched to a gene: 5. Germline CDR1 and CDR2: SQVTM and ANQGSEA. The CDR3 coding sequence is TGCAGCGTTGAAGGGGACAGGGAGAGATCCTACAATGAGCAGTTCTTC. This translates into CSVEGDRERSYNEQFF.

The V and J genes are TRBV5-1 and TRBJ2-1; D could derive from TRBD1 or TRBD2 (5 bases each). CDR3 length equals 12 residues. Germline V CDR1 and CDR2: SGHRS, YFSETQ. The V end was cut by 3 bases, the J end by 8 bases, with 9 bases between. The CDR3 reads CASSSMGDEQFF. In DNA, the CDR3 is TGCGCCAGCAGCTCGATGGGGGATGAGCAGTTCTTC.